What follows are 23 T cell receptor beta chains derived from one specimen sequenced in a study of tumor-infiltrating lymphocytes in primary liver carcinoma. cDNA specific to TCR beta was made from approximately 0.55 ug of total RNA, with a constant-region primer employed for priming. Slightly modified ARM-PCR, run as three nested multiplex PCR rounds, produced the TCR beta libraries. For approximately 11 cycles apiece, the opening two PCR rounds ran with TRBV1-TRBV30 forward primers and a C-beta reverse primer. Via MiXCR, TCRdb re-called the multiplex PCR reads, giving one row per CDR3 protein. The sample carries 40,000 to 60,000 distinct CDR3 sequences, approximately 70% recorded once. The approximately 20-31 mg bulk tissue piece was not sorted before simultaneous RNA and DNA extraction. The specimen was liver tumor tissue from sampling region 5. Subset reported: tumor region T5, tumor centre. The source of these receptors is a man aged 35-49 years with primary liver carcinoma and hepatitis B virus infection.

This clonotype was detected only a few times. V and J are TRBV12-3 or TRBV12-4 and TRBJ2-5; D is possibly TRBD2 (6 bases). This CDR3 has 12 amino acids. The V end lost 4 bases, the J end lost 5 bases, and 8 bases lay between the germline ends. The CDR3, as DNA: TGTGCCAGCAGTTGGAGCGGGGAGACCCAGTACTTC. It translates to CASSWSGETQYF.

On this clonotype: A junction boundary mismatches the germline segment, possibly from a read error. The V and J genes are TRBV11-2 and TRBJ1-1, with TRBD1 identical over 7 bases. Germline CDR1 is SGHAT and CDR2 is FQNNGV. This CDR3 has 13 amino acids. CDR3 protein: CASRSIGGTETFF. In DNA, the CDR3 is TGTGCCAGCAGATCTATAGGGGGCACTGAAACTTTCTTT.

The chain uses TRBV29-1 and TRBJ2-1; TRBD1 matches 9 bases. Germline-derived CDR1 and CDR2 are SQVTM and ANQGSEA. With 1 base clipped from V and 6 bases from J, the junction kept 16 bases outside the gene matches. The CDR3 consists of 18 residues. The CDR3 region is CSVEGGGYTGGRSNEQFF. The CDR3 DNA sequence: TGCAGCGTTGAAGGGGGGGGTTACACAGGGGGCCGTTCCAATGAGCAGTTCTTC.

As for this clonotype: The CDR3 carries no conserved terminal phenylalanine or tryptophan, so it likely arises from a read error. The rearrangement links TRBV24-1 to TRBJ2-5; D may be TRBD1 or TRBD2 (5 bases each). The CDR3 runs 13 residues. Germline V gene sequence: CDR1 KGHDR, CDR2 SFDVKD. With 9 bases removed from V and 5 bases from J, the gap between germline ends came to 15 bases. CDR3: CATGREGLETQYS. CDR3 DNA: TGTGCCACCGGACGAGAGGGGTTGGAGACCCAGTACTCC.

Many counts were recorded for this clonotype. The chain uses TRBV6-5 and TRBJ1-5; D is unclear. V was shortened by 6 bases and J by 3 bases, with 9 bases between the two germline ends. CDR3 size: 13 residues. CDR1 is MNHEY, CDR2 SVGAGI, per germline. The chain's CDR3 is CASSRGPNQPQHF. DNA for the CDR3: TGTGCCAGCAGCCGAGGCCCCAATCAGCCCCAGCATTTT.

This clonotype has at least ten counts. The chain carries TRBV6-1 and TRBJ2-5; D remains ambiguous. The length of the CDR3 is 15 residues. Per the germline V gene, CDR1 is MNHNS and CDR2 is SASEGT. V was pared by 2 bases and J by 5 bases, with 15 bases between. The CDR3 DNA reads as TGTGCCAGCAGTGAAAGGGCTCTACATGAGGAGACCCAGTACTTC. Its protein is CASSERALHEETQYF.

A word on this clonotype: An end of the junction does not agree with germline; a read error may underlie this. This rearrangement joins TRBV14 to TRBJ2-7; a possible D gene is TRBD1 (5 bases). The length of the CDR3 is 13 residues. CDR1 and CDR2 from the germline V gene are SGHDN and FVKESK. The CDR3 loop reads CVSSQDSSYEQYF. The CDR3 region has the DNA TGTGTCAGCAGCCAAGACAGCTCCTACGAGCAATACTTC.

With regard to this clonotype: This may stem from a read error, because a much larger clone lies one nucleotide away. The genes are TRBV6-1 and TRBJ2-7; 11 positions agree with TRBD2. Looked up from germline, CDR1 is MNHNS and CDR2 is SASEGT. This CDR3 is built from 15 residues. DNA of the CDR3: TGTGCCAGCAGTGCTCGACTAGCGGGAACCTACGAGCTGTACTTC. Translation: CASSARLAGTYELYF.

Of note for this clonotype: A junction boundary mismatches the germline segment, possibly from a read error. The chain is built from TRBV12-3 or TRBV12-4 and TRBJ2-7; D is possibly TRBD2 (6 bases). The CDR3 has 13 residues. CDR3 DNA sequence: TGTGCCAGCACCCGGCGGGGATACTACGAACAGTACTTC. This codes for CASTRRGYYEQYF.

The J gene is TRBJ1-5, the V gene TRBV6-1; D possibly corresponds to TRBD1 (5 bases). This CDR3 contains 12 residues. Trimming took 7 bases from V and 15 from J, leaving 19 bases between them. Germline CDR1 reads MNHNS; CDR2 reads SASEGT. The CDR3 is CASILMGTPRHF. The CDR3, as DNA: TGTGCCAGCATCCTGATGGGGACCCCACGGCATTTT.

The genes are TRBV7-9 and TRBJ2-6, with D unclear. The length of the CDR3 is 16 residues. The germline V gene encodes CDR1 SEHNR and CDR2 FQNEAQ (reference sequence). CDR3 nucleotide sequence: TGTGTTAGCAGCTTTGGCAGCCTAGTAGGGGCCAACGTCCTGACTTTC. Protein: CVSSFGSLVGANVLTF.

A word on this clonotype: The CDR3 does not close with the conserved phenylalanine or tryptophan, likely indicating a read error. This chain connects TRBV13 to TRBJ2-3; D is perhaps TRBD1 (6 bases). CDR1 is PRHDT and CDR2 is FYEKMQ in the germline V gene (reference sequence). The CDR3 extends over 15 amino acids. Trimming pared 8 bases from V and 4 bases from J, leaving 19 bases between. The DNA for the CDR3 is TGTGCCAGCGACTTAGGCAACTGGGGGCCAGATACGCAGTATCTT. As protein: CASDLGNWGPDTQYL.

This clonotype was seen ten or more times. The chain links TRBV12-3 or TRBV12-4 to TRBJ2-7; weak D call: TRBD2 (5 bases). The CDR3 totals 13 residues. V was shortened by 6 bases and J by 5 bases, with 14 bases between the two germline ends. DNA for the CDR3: TGTGCCAGCAGGGCCAGCGGTCCGGACGAGCAGTACTTC. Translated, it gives CASRASGPDEQYF.

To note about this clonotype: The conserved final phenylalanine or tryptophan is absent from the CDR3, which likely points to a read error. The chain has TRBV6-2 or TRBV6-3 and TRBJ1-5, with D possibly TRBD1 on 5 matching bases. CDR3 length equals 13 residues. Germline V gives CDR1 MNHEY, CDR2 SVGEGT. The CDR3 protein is CASSQGRNQSQHS. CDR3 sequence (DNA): TGTGCCAGCAGCCAGGGACGGAATCAGTCCCAGCATTCT.

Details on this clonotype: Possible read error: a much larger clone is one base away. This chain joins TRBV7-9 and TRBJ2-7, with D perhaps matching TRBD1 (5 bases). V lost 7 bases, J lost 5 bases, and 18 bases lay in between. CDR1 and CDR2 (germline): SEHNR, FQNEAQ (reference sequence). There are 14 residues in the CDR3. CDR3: CASTPQVGVDEQYF. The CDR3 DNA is TGTGCCAGCACCCCGCAGGTAGGGGTCGACGAGCAGTACTTC.

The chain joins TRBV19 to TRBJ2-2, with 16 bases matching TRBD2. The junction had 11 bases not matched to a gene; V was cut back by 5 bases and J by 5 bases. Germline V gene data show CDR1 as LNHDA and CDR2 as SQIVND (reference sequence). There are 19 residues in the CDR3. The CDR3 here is CASSGPGLAGGFGTGELFF. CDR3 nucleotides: TGTGCCAGTAGTGGACCGGGACTAGCGGGAGGGTTCGGGACCGGGGAGCTGTTTTTT.

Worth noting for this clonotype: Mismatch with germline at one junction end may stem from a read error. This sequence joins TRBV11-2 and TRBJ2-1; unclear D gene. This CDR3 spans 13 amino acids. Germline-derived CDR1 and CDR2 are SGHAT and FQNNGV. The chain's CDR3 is CASGLNDACERFF. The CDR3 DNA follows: TGTGCCAGCGGCTTAAATGATGCCTGTGAGCGGTTCTTC.

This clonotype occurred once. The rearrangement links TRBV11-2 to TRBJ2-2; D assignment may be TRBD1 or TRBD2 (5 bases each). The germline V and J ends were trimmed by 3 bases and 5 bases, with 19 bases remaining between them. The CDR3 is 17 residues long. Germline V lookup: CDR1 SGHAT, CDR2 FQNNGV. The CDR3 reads CASSFDRDGLGTGELFF. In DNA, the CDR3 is TGTGCCAGCAGCTTTGATCGGGACGGGCTCGGTACCGGGGAGCTGTTTTTT. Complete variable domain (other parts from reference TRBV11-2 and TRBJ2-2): EAGVAQSPRYKIIEKRQSVAFWCNPISGHATLYWYQQILGQGPKLLIQFQNNGVVDDSQLPKDRFSAERLKGVDSTLKIQPAKLEDSAVYLCASSFDRDGLGTGELFFGEGSRLTVL.

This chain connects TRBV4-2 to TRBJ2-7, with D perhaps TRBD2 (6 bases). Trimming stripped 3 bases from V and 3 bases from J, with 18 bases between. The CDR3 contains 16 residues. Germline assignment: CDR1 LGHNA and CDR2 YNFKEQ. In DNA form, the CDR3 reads TGTGCCAGCAGCCAGGACCTATCTAACGGGGGCTACGAGCAGTACTTC. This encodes CASSQDLSNGGYEQYF.

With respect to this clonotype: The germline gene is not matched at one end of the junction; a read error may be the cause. CDR3 protein: CASSLIIGAGSPLHF. In DNA, the CDR3 is TGTGCTAGCAGCTTAATCATAGGGGCCGGATCACCCCTCCACTTT. V gene TRBV11-1 combines with J gene TRBJ1-6; weak D call: TRBD1 (5 bases). CDR3 size: 15 residues. Germline V gives CDR1 SGHAT, CDR2 FQDESV (reference sequence).

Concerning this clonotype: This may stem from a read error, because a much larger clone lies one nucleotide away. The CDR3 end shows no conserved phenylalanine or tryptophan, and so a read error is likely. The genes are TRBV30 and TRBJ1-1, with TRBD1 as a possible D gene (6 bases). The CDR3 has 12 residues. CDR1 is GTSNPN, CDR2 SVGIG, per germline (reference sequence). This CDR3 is CAGGRMNTEAFY. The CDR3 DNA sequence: TGTGCGGGGGGCAGGATGAACACTGAAGCTTTCTAT.

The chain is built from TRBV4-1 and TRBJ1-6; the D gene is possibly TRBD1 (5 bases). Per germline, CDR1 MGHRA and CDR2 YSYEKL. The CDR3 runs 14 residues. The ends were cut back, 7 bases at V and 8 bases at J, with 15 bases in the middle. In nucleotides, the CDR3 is TGCGCCAGCAAGCAAGAGAGCAGGGATTCACCCCTCCACTTT. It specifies CASKQESRDSPLHF.

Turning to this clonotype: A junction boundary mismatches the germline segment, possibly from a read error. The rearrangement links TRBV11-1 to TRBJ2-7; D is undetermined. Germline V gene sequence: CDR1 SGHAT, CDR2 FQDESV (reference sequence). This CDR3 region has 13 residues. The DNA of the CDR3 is TGTGTCAGCAGCTTAAGATTGCCTTACAAGCAGTACTTC. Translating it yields CVSSLRLPYKQYF.